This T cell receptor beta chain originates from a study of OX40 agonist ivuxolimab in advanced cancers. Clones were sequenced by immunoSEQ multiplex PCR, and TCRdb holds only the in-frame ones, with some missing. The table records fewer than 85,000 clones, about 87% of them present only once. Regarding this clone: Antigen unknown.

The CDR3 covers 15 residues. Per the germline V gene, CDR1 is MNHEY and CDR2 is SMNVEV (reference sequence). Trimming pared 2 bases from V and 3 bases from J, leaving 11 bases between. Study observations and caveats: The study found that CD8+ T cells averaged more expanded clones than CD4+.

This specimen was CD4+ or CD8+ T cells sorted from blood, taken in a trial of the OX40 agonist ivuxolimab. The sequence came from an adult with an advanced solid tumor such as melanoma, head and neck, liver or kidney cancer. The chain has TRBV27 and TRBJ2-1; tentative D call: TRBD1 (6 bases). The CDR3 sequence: CASSLLVTGYNEQFF. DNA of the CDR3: TGTGCCAGCAGTTTACTAGTGACAGGCTACAATGAGCAGTTCTTC.